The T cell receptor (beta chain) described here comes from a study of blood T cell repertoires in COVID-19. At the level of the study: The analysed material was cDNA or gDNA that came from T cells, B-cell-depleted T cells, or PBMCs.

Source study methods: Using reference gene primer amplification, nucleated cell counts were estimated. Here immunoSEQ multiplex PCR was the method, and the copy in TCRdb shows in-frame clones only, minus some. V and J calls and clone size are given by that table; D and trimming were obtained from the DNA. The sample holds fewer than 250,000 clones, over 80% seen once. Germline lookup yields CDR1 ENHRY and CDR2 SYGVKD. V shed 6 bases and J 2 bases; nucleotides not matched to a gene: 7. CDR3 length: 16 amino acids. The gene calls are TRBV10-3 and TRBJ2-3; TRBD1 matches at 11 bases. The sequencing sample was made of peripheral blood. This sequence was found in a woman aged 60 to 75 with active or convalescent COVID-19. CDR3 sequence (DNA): TGTGCCATCAGCCCCGGGACAGGGGGTAACACAGATACGCAGTATTTT. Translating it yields CAISPGTGGNTDTQYF.